The rows below give T cell receptor beta chains drawn from one sample of a study of cytomegalovirus exposure and HLA in healthy donors. Clones were sequenced by immunoSEQ multiplex PCR, and TCRdb holds only the in-frame ones, with some missing. The sample has around 200,000 clones; 60% to 80% are singletons. Material: PBMCs. These receptors were taken from a female donor in good health and CMV-seronegative. CDR3s include the opening cysteine and the closing phenylalanine or tryptophan. D genes are given only for firm matches. Only some rows state a clone size, as once, few, many or a class for expanded clones.

j_call clone_size v_call d_call cdr3_nt cdr3_aa
TRBJ2-2 - TRBV7-3 TRBD2 TGTGCCAGCAGCCTTACTAGCGGGGGGAACACCGGGGAGCTGTTTTTT CASSLTSGGNTGELFF
TRBJ2-7 - TRBV2 - TGTGCCAGCAGACAGGGTGACGAGCAGTACTTC CASRQGDEQYF
TRBJ2-3 - TRBV9 TRBD2 TGTGCCAGCAGCGAGACCGGGGGGGCCGAAAAATTGACGCAGTATTTT CASSETGGAEKLTQYF
TRBJ2-7 few TRBV6-5 TRBD2 TGTGCCAGCAGCCTGACTAGCGGGGGATCCTACGAGCAGTACTTC CASSLTSGGSYEQYF
TRBJ2-4 - TRBV9 TRBD2 TGTGCCAGCAGCGTAGGAGCGGGATGGTCCAAAAACATTCAGTACTTC CASSVGAGWSKNIQYF
TRBJ2-4 - TRBV7-2 TRBD1 TGTGCCAGCAGCTTACTGGGGACAGGGCTCGTTGACATTCAGTACTTC CASSLLGTGLVDIQYF
TRBJ1-2 - TRBV28 - TGTGCCAGCAGCGGAGAGCCTAACTATGGCTACACCTTC CASSGEPNYGYTF
TRBJ1-2 once TRBV9 - TGTGCCAGCAGCGTGGCCTCCAGGGATTCGGACTATGGCTACACCTTC CASSVASRDSDYGYTF
TRBJ2-1 - TRBV2 TRBD2 TGTGCCACCGGGAGGGGGGGGACCTTCGATGAGCAGTTCTTC CATGRGGTFDEQFF
TRBJ2-3 - TRBV19 - TGTGCCAGTAGTATAACGGGGATTGGCACAGATACGCAGTATTTT CASSITGIGTDTQYF
TRBJ2-3 - TRBV4-3 TRBD2 TGCGCCAGCAGCCAAAAAGCGGGGGCCCAGAACACAGATACGCAGTATTTT CASSQKAGAQNTDTQYF
TRBJ2-1 - TRBV11-3 TRBD2 TGTGCCAGCAGCCTAGCCGGGACTAACTATGAGCAGTTCTTC CASSLAGTNYEQFF
TRBJ2-1 - TRBV7-2 - TGTGCCAGCAGCTTGACACCGAACAATGAGCAGTTCTTC CASSLTPNNEQFF
TRBJ2-3 - TRBV7-3 TRBD2 TGTGCCAGCAGCTTAACTAGCGGGGGAGAAACAGATACGCAGTATTTT CASSLTSGGETDTQYF
TRBJ1-4 - TRBV29-1 TRBD1 TGCAGCGTGGACCAGACAGGGACTAATGAAAAACTGTTTTTT CSVDQTGTNEKLFF
TRBJ2-7 - TRBV2 TRBD1 TGTGCCAGCGCCCTACAGGGGGCGCGGGAGCAGTACTTC CASALQGAREQYF
TRBJ2-5 few TRBV7-9 - TGTGCCAGCACTATGACAGGCACCTTAGAGACCCAGTACTTC CASTMTGTLETQYF
TRBJ1-4 - TRBV2 TRBD1 TGTGCCAGCCTCATACGACAGGGAAGTAATGAAAAACTGTTTTTT CASLIRQGSNEKLFF
TRBJ1-1 few TRBV5-1 - TGCGCCAGCAGCGTGGCGGGACACCAGAACACTGAAGCTTTCTTT CASSVAGHQNTEAFF
TRBJ1-4 once TRBV18 - TGTGCCAGCTCACCACAGGGGAGGAATGAAAAACTGTTTTTT CASSPQGRNEKLFF